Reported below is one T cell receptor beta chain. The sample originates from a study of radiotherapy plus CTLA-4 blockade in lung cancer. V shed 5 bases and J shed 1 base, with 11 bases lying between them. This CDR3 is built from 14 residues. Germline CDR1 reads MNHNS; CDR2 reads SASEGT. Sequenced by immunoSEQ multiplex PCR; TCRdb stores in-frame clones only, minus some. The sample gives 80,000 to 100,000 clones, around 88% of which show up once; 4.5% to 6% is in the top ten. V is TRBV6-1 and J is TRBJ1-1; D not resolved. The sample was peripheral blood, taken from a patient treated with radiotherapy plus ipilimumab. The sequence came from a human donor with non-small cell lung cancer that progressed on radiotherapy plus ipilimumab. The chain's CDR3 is CASSFLPSNTEAFF. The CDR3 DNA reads TGTGCCAGCAGTTTCCTGCCCTCGAACACTGAAGCTTTCTTT.